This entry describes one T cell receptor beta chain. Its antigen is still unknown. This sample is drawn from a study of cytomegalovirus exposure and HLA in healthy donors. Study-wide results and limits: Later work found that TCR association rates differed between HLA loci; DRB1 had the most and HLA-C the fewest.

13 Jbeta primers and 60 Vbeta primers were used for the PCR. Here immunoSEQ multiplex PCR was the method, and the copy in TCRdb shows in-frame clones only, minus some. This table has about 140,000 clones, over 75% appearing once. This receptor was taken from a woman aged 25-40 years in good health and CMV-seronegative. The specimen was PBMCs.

The CDR3 DNA reads as TGCGCCAGCAGCAGGACAGCTAGCACAGATACGCAGTATTTT. This encodes CASSRTASTDTQYF. The V and J genes are TRBV10-1 and TRBJ2-3; D may be TRBD1 (6 bases). The CDR3 is made up of 14 amino acids. V lost 6 bases and J lost 0, with 10 bases in between. The germline V gene has CDR1 WNHNN and CDR2 SYGVQD (reference sequence).